The present T cell receptor (beta chain) was sequenced within a study of cytomegalovirus exposure and HLA in healthy donors (dated by TCRdb to the late 2010s). General notes on the study: According to an earlier analysis of 587 of the donors, roughly 180 million T cells yielded 120 million or so unique TCR beta sequences and about 280 Gb of sequence data. Roughly 300 gigabases of sequencing data and approximately 84 million unique TCR sequences were included in an early release covering roughly 600 HLA-typed donors. Among the approximately 430 genotyped donors, around 81% belonged to the genetic ancestry cluster associated with self-reported Caucasian donors. The study aimed to test whether signatures of past pathogen exposure could be identified by cataloging public T cell receptors. The study used immunosequencing to profile the T cell repertoires of 666 subjects and linked those repertoires to cytomegalovirus serostatus. A separate validation cohort of 100 to 150 different subjects was used in addition to the 666-subject first cohort. To predict cytomegalovirus infection status, the study brought together high-throughput TCR immunosequencing, statistical association of individual TCRs with disease status, and machine learning. In a later analysis, previously published TCR beta repertoires from 666 donors were re-analyzed and high-resolution HLA genotyping was added so that TCR occurrence patterns could be studied. The later analysis used no new phenotypic data to find candidate immune exposures, relying instead on TCR beta sequences and their occurrence across donors. To decide whether each TCR beta V gene segment behaved as functional or pseudogenic, an earlier analysis of several hundred of the donors relied on high-throughput TCR beta sequencing. Donor age, sex, ethnicity and CMV serostatus were collected together with the repertoire data. A later genetic analysis used genome-wide SNP genotypes for 398 of the 666 donors, treating that subset as a discovery cohort. All discovery cohort repertoires had been generated on a single sequencing platform. HLA typing included class I and class II loci at four-digit resolution. Typing coverage differed by locus: A, B, C, DRB1 and DQB1 were typed in roughly 629-630 donors, DQA1 in 500 to 550, DPA1 in around 600, and DPB1 in around 440. Five DR-DQ haplotypes were treated as single units for association and clustering because of strong linkage in the cohort. Across 398 genotyped donors of the cohort, an average of roughly 230,000 unique TCR beta nucleotide sequences per donor were sequenced, and 15% to 20% of those sequences were non-productive. Broad study findings and their caveats: In a later analysis, the rate of TCR association differed among HLA loci, with DRB1 alleles having the most associated TCRs and HLA-C alleles having the fewest. A later analysis associated about 17,000 TCR beta sequences with specific HLA alleles at a false discovery rate of 0.05. A further reported finding was that TCR beta sequences accurately predicted the HLA-A and HLA-B alleles for most subjects in the first cohort. The authors suggested that the approach could potentially be extended to other disease states and immunological phenotypes. In an earlier analysis of some 550 of the donors, most TCR beta V segments were observed in productive rearrangements about 87% or about 30% of the time, broadly matching IMGT annotations. An association between a missense DCLRE1C variant and V-gene and J-gene trimming of TCR beta chains was found in a later genetic analysis and replicated in an independent cohort. The sequencing pipeline was judged likely to have produced a cluster of highly shared sequence variants as a technical artifact. The study gave a list of 150 to 200 TCR beta chains associated with cytomegalovirus. Linkage disequilibrium might explain the correlated functional status among segregating V segments, but an unknown experimental factor could not be excluded. Several of the top co-occurrence clusters appeared to be linked to parvovirus B19, influenza, CMV and Epstein-Barr virus, according to a later analysis. In a later analysis, most CMV-associated TCR beta chains were found to appear HLA-restricted, with HLA associations seemingly driven largely by CMV exposure. The classifier was reported to diagnose cytomegalovirus status with high specificity and sensitivity in both the original cohort and the validation cohort. HLA typing was unavailable for some donors at each locus, so association tests used only the typed subset. In a later genetic analysis, fewer N-insertions in productive TCRs were reported among donors in an Asian-associated ancestry cluster than the approximately 630-donor mean. In a later analysis, HLA-associated TCR beta chains were found to be more clonally expanded and to have lower generation probabilities than equally common non-associated chains. Approximately 18 rarely observed V segments, including chromosome 9 orphons, were excluded from the earlier analysis of a few hundred of the donors because counts were too low. Some IMGT-functional V segments, including TRBV6-2 and TRBV6-3, could not be distinguished by the 87-base-pair reads and were therefore excluded. The only immune exposure information available for the cohort was CMV serostatus. Most TCR sequences were observed very rarely across donors, whereas some public TCRs were present in many individuals. Sequencing depth was assumed to be roughly uniform across donors in the presence/absence analyses, though that assumption may not hold. When HLA alleles, especially DR and DQ, strongly co-occurred, attributing TCR associations to individual alleles was difficult. This cohort had only TCR beta chains sequenced, and the lack of alpha or paired-chain data limited which features could be detected. In vitro tests confirmed that a few of the cytomegalovirus-associated TCR beta chains recognize cytomegalovirus antigens.

Libraries came from the immunoSEQ multiplex PCR assay. The multiplex PCR relied on a mix of 60 forward primers for TCR Vbeta segments and 13 reverse primers for TCR Jbeta segments. The CDR3 region of rearranged TCR beta genes was amplified from genomic DNA by a multiplex PCR assay. On the Illumina HiSeq System, the amplified TCR beta libraries were sequenced as 87-base-pair reads. The study's own analysis went as follows. A later analysis counted approximately 74 million unique TCR beta chains across the 650 to 800 repertoires, and around 9.9 million of these chains were shared by at least two donors. Raw reads were error-corrected and collapsed into unique sequences with a nearest-neighbor algorithm that merged closely related sequences to remove PCR and sequencing errors. Alignment of CDR3 sequences to IMGT reference sequences was used to assign V, D and J gene segments. For a sequence to be retained, a match of at least six nucleotides to both a V gene segment and a J gene segment was required. Rearrangements were called productive when the CDR3 lacked stop codons and stayed in frame with V and J; all others were non-productive. CDR3 was defined by IMGT convention, running from the second conserved V-encoded cysteine to the conserved J-encoded phenylalanine. In an earlier analysis of approximately 500 of the donors, sequences lacking an unambiguous match to a single V gene segment were excluded. In an earlier analysis of approximately 550 of the donors, V segments were called functional above 56.7% productive rearrangements and were called segregating when the between-donor standard deviation exceeded 5%. A statistical classification framework was developed to diagnose cytomegalovirus status using the catalog of TCR beta chain sequences. In a later analysis, V and J genes were assigned by comparing TCR nucleotide sequences against IMGT/GENE-DB human TR gene sequences. Using the TCRdist pipeline, a later analysis assigned CDR3 sequences along with most-parsimonious VDJ recombination scenarios. In a later analysis, each TCR beta chain was defined by its CDR3 amino acid sequence together with its V-gene family, and reads lacking a unique V-gene family were excluded. To address suspected cross-contamination and a sequencing artifact, a later analysis removed a few hundred highly shared, low-generation-probability nucleotide sequences. In a later analysis, a clonal expansion index for each public chain was calculated from normalized within-repertoire ranks of inferred template counts. In a later analysis, generation probabilities were computed with a VDJ recombination model fitted to out-of-frame rearrangements, and the resulting probabilities were checked against IGoR. Hypergeometric tests were used in a later analysis to score TCR-TCR, TCR-HLA and TCR-CMV co-occurrence, with a repertoire-size bias correction applied to the TCR pairs. To estimate false discovery rates, a later analysis permuted the HLA or CMV assignments 20 times. A later analysis grouped co-occurring TCRs with DBSCAN, adding TCRdist sequence similarity when clustering within HLA-allele-positive subsets. Repertoires with fewer than 30,000 or more than 120,000 public chains were left out of co-occurrence clustering, as were several repertoires with anomalous nucleotide sharing. TCRdb re-hosts the immuneACCESS table, in-frame sequences only. Its copies lack some clones; in the studies checked, an unresolved V gene accounts for under half of them, and the cause for the rest is not known. V, J and clone size were drawn from that table, and D and trimming were deduced from the DNA. For this sample the table gives 150,000 or so clones, of which 60% to 85% were detected only once. Approximately 6.9% of the sample belongs to the ten largest clones.

This clone was seen a handful of times. What this receptor recognizes is not known. Qualities for individual bases were not recorded, and no much larger clone is one base off. In total, just over 650 healthy bone marrow donors made up the cohort. Cohort members were all nominally healthy when sampled, although unrecorded immune exposures were likely present. The donor was CMV seropositive and belonged to the group of 250 to 300 seropositive cohort members. Each donor provided a peripheral blood sample, and peripheral blood mononuclear cells were used for TCR beta sequencing. The Qiagen DNeasy Blood Extraction Kit was used to extract genomic DNA from the blood cell samples. The CDR3 has 12 amino acids, counting the end cysteine and phenylalanine. Only CDR3 DNA is held: 36 bases, read in frame from base 1. The germline V gene encodes CDR1 SGHTA and CDR2 FQGNSA. The trim is 2 bases for V and 5 bases for J, with a gap of 7 bases between the germline ends.

Material: PBMCs. Recombination joined TRBV7-2 with TRBJ2-7, with the D gene uncertain. This clonotype was sampled from a woman aged 35 to 49 in good health and CMV-seropositive. The CDR3 protein sequence reads: CASSLRAHEQYF. The DNA is TGTGCCAGCAGCTTAAGAGCTCACGAGCAGTACTTC.